Reported below is one T cell receptor beta chain. V trimming: 4 bases; J trimming: 4 bases; junction bases outside the gene matches: 10. Germline V lookup: CDR1 SGHRS, CDR2 YFSETQ. CDR3 size: 15 residues. The data originate from a study of technical replicates of blood from a few donors. Using immunoSEQ multiplex PCR, the repertoire was profiled, and TCRdb retains in-frame clones only, with some absent. The sample lists 64,000 or so clones, more than 75% occurring once. The clonotype comes from a human donor in good health. Some clones in this sample may be carry-over from other donors' samples. This chain connects TRBV5-1 to TRBJ1-2, with TRBD1 matching over 7 bases. What was sequenced was PBMCs. The CDR3 here is CASSIGLTGSYGYTF. The DNA of the CDR3 is TGCGCCAGCAGCATTGGTTTGACAGGGTCCTATGGCTACACCTTC. The full variable domain, with the rest looked up from reference TRBV5-1 and TRBJ1-2, is KAGVTQTPRYLIKTRGQQVTLSCSPISGHRSVSWYQQTPGQGLQFLFEYFSETQRNKGNFPGRFSGRQFSNSRSEMNVSTLELGDSALYLCASSIGLTGSYGYTFGSGTRLTVV.